These 32 T cell receptor beta chains originate from one sample sequenced in a study of blood T cells in healthy people across ages. Using a J-beta primer mix together with a sample-barcoded 5' primer, a second PCR was run for roughly 6 to 12 cycles. TCRdb re-derived calls from the 5' RACE reads in MiXCR, one entry per CDR3 protein. The sample lists around 1,500,000 distinct CDR3 sequences, over 25% seen once, with more than 6% in the top ten. Sequencing was done on a sample of blood. The source of these receptors is a woman in her 30s in good health.

V gene TRBV25-1 combines with J gene TRBJ2-1; tentatively, D is TRBD2 (5 bases). The DNA end lines up better with TRBJ2-7; the J call may be wrong. Germline V lookup: CDR1 MGHDK, CDR2 SYGVNS. The CDR3 contains 16 residues. The CDR3 DNA reads as TGTGCCAGCAGCGACACTACGGGGTTTCGCTACAATGAGCAGTACTTC. Translating gives CASSDTTGFRYNEQYF.

This clonotype was counted many times. This rearrangement joins TRBV6-1 to TRBJ2-6; D remains unclear. Germline CDR1 and CDR2: MNHNS and SASEGT. V was clipped by 8 bases and J by 2 bases, with 13 bases between them. This CDR3 spans 15 amino acids. The CDR3 region is CASALGGAGANVLTF. The DNA for the CDR3 is TGTGCCAGCGCCTTGGGCGGCGCTGGGGCCAACGTCCTGACTTTC.

Concerning this clonotype itself: A much larger clonotype is one base distant, so this may be a read error. The V call is TRBV5-1, the J call TRBJ2-1; TRBD2 aligns across 12 bases. V was pared by 4 bases and J by 11 bases, with 10 bases of the junction left unmatched. Germline CDR1 is SGHRS and CDR2 is YFSETQ. The CDR3 consists of 15 residues. The chain's CDR3 is CASSIFTSGRNKQFF. Written as DNA, the CDR3 is TGCGCCAGCAGCATTTTCACTAGCGGGAGGAATAAGCAGTTCTTC. The variable domain in full, with the rest retrieved from reference TRBV5-1 and TRBJ2-1, is KAGVTQTPRYLIKTRGQQVTLSCSPISGHRSVSWYQQTPGQGLQFLFEYFSETQRNKGNFPGRFSGRQFSNSRSEMNVSTLELGDSALYLCASSIFTSGRNKQFFGPGTRLTVL.

The chain combines TRBV7-8 with TRBJ2-7, with 9 nucleotides matching TRBD1. Judging by the DNA end, TRBJ2-5 fits better; the J call may be wrong. From germline, CDR1 is SGHVS and CDR2 FQNEAQ. CDR3 length: 15 residues. CDR3 bases: TGTGCCAGCAGCTTAGATACAGGGGGCTTGGAGACCCAGTACTTC. Translated: CASSLDTGGLETQYF.

The CDR3 sequence is CASSQGLAEGETQFF. The CDR3 DNA reads as TGCGCCAGCAGCCAAGGACTAGCTGAGGGAGAGACCCAGTTCTTC. The chain recombines TRBV4-3 with TRBJ2-1, with 7 positions matching TRBD2. After removal of 1 base from V and 13 bases from J, the junction contained 13 bases not matched to a gene. There are 15 residues in the CDR3. Germline V gene sequence: CDR1 LGHNA, CDR2 YSLEER.

This clonotype was seen at least ten times. The chain joins TRBV4-3 to TRBJ2-1; 11 bases line up with TRBD2. The ends lost 4 bases at V and 9 bases at J; junction bases unmatched: 5. From germline, CDR1 is LGHNA and CDR2 YSLEER. This CDR3 spans 14 amino acids. The CDR3 DNA sequence: TGCGCCAGCAGCCCACTAGCGGGAGCATCTGAGCAGTTCTTC. The encoded protein is CASSPLAGASEQFF.

As concerns this clonotype: This clone may be a read error of a much larger clone one base away. The chain employs TRBV20-1 and TRBJ2-7; 11 bases are shared with TRBD2. CDR1 is DFQATT and CDR2 is SNEGSKA in the germline V gene (reference sequence). The CDR3 contains 15 residues. The CDR3 nucleotides are TGCAGTACTAGTTCCCCTGGACTAGCGGGCTACGAGCAGTACTTC. Its protein is CSTSSPGLAGYEQYF.

This clonotype was detected ten times or more. CDR3: CASSYGDTQYF. CDR3 coding DNA: TGTGCCAGCAGTTACGGGGATACGCAGTATTTT. The chain combines TRBV6-6 with TRBJ2-3; D unclear. Germline V gene data show CDR1 as MNHNY and CDR2 as SVGAGI (reference sequence). The CDR3 contains 11 residues. V was shortened by 2 bases and J by 6 bases, with 3 bases between the two germline ends.

This rearrangement joins TRBV7-9 to TRBJ1-2; D gene ambiguous. Trimming pared 4 bases from V and 3 bases from J, leaving 12 bases between. Germline assignment: CDR1 SEHNR and CDR2 FQNEAQ (reference sequence). CDR3 length equals 14 residues. The CDR3 loop reads CASSSSGEDYGYTF. As DNA, the CDR3 is TGTGCCAGCAGCTCCTCGGGAGAAGACTATGGCTACACCTTC. The variable domain in full, completed from reference TRBV7-9 and TRBJ1-2, reads DTGVSQNPRHKITKRGQNVTFRCDPISEHNRLYWYRQTLGQGPEFLTYFQNEAQLEKSRLLSDRFSAERPKGSFSTLEIQRTEQGDSAMYLCASSSSGEDYGYTFGSGTRLTVV.

The V gene is TRBV12-3 or TRBV12-4, the J gene TRBJ1-5; D might be TRBD1 (5 bases). The CDR3 has 14 residues. Trimming removed 7 bases from V and 10 bases from J, with 20 bases in between. CDR3 protein: CASTQGLGIFPQHF. DNA for the CDR3: TGTGCCAGCACCCAGGGACTGGGTATTTTCCCCCAGCATTTT.

V usage is TRBV5-5 and J usage is TRBJ1-4; D unclear. The V and J ends lost 4 bases and 7 bases respectively, with 14 bases between them. Germline V gene data show CDR1 as SGHKS and CDR2 as YYEKEE (reference sequence). This CDR3 contains 14 residues. The chain's CDR3 is CASSQTGALEKLFF. DNA of the CDR3: TGTGCCAGCAGCCAGACCGGCGCCCTTGAAAAACTGTTTTTT.

This clonotype was detected a few times. The chain carries TRBV20-1 and TRBJ1-5, with D perhaps TRBD1 (5 bases). Trimming shortened V by 1 base and J by 7 bases, and 11 bases separated the two germline ends. The V gene's germline CDR1 is DFQATT and CDR2 SNEGSKA (reference sequence). The CDR3 runs 13 residues. This chain's CDR3 is CSARVDGDQPQHF. CDR3 in DNA: TGCAGTGCTAGAGTGGACGGGGACCAGCCCCAGCATTTT.

This clonotype was seen only a few times. The rearrangement links TRBV5-1 to TRBJ2-1; D tentatively fits TRBD1 or TRBD2 (6 bases each). The V and J ends lost 7 bases and 7 bases respectively, with 15 bases between them. The CDR3 has 13 amino acids. CDR1 and CDR2 from the germline V gene are SGHRS and YFSETQ. CDR3 in DNA: TGCGCCAGCTCTGAGGGGGGTTCGAATGAGCAGTTCTTC. Amino acid sequence: CASSEGGSNEQFF. Combining the CDR3 with reference TRBV5-1 and TRBJ2-1 gives the whole variable domain KAGVTQTPRYLIKTRGQQVTLSCSPISGHRSVSWYQQTPGQGLQFLFEYFSETQRNKGNFPGRFSGRQFSNSRSEMNVSTLELGDSALYLCASSEGGSNEQFFGPGTRLTVL.

This clonotype was seen just once. The chain has TRBV20-1 and TRBJ2-2; D gene unclear. This CDR3 comprises 14 residues. From germline, CDR1 is DFQATT and CDR2 SNEGSKA (reference sequence). Trimming cost V 2 bases and J 4 bases, with 11 bases left between them. The CDR3 DNA reads TGCAGTGCTAGACCTCCTCGAGGCACCGGGGAGCTGTTTTTT. It specifies CSARPPRGTGELFF.

In DNA, the CDR3 is TGTGCCACCAGCAGCACCCGGGGAGCCTATGGCTACACCTTC. Encoded protein: CATSSTRGAYGYTF. V and J are TRBV15 and TRBJ1-2, with D uncertain. Germline lookup yields CDR1 LNHNV and CDR2 YYDKDF (reference sequence). V dropped 3 bases and J dropped 4 bases, with 12 bases sitting between them. This CDR3 has 14 residues.

The CDR3 bases are TGTGCCAGCGTGAGTGATAAGTCCTCAGGGCTGAACACTGAAGCTTTCTTT. Encoded protein: CASVSDKSSGLNTEAFF. This sequence joins TRBV2 and TRBJ1-1; D might be TRBD1 (5 bases). The CDR3 has 17 amino acids. Germline values: CDR1 SNHLY, CDR2 FYNNEI. With 8 bases removed from V and 0 bases from J, the gap between germline ends came to 22 bases.

The V and J genes are TRBV20-1 and TRBJ2-7; D might be TRBD2 (7 bases). The germline V and J ends were trimmed by 0 bases and 3 bases, with 18 bases remaining between them. This CDR3 region has 16 residues. In germline, CDR1 is DFQATT, CDR2 SNEGSKA (reference sequence). CDR3 sequence reads: CSARDLGGEGVYEQYF. DNA of the CDR3: TGCAGTGCTAGAGATCTCGGCGGGGAGGGGGTCTACGAGCAGTACTTC.

This clonotype showed up just a few times. The chain uses TRBV11-2 and TRBJ1-5; D possibly corresponds to TRBD1 (5 bases). The germline gives CDR1 SGHAT, CDR2 FQNNGV. The CDR3 length is 15 residues. V was clipped by 5 bases and J by 6 bases, with 17 bases between them. In nucleotides, the CDR3 is TGTGCCAGCAGCCCGGCCGGGGGAATCGCTCAGCCCCAGCATTTT. Protein sequence: CASSPAGGIAQPQHF.

This clonotype was observed a handful of times. CDR3 DNA sequence: TGCGCCAGCGCCCTAGGGAATGAGCAGTTCTTC. Amino acid sequence: CASALGNEQFF. V and J are TRBV5-1 and TRBJ2-1; unclear D gene. This CDR3 is built from 11 residues. CDR1 and CDR2 from the germline V gene are SGHRS and YFSETQ. V lost 7 bases and J lost 7, with 9 bases in between.

This clonotype was detected a few times. The chain recombines TRBV5-4 with TRBJ2-3, with D perhaps matching TRBD2 (5 bases). With 3 bases removed from V and 5 bases from J, the gap between germline ends came to 16 bases. From germline, CDR1 is SGHNT and CDR2 YYREEE (reference sequence). The CDR3 spans 15 residues. CDR3 amino acids: CASSSRDSARDTQYF. The CDR3 bases are TGTGCCAGCAGCTCGAGGGATTCGGCTAGAGATACGCAGTATTTT.

The chain recombines TRBV3-1 with TRBJ1-2, with TRBD1 matching over 7 bases. The CDR3 is made up of 14 amino acids. Germline V gives CDR1 LGHDT, CDR2 YNNKEL (reference sequence). J gave up 8 bases and V 6 bases, and 12 bases lay outside the gene matches. The CDR3 region is CASSHRDSLRGYTF. DNA of the CDR3: TGTGCCAGCAGTCATCGGGACAGTTTGAGAGGCTACACCTTC.

The rearrangement joins TRBV7-9 to TRBJ2-1; the D gene could be TRBD1 or TRBD2 (5 bases each). The CDR3 consists of 13 residues. CDR1 and CDR2 (germline): SEHNR, FQNEAQ (reference sequence). Trimming cost V 8 bases and J 6 bases, with 14 bases left between them. The CDR3 loop is CASGPSGGNEQFF. The CDR3 DNA follows: TGTGCCAGCGGCCCTAGTGGGGGCAATGAGCAGTTCTTC.

CDR3 nucleotides: TGTGCCAGCAGCTCGGACAGGGGTCATTCACCCCTCCACTTT. Its translation: CASSSDRGHSPLHF. This sequence joins TRBV7-8 and TRBJ1-6; 9 bases fit TRBD1. The V and J ends lost 4 bases and 8 bases, in that order; junction bases with no gene match: 3. The CDR3 has 14 amino acids. In germline, CDR1 is SGHVS, CDR2 FQNEAQ.

The chain joins TRBV5-1 to TRBJ2-2, with D maybe TRBD1 (6 bases). Germline V gives CDR1 SGHRS, CDR2 YFSETQ. The CDR3 covers 17 residues. Deletions cut 4 bases from V and 1 base from J, with 17 bases between. CDR3 coding DNA: TGCGCCAGCAGCGCCCACATAGGGGGAGAGAACACCGGGGAGCTGTTTTTT. Residues: CASSAHIGGENTGELFF. The variable domain in full, completed from reference TRBV5-1 and TRBJ2-2, reads KAGVTQTPRYLIKTRGQQVTLSCSPISGHRSVSWYQQTPGQGLQFLFEYFSETQRNKGNFPGRFSGRQFSNSRSEMNVSTLELGDSALYLCASSAHIGGENTGELFFGEGSRLTVL.

This clonotype was found a few times. This sequence joins TRBV30 and TRBJ1-5, with D perhaps TRBD1 (5 bases). V was shortened by 0 bases and J by 5 bases, with 20 bases between the two germline ends. This CDR3 is 17 amino acids long. Germline CDR1 and CDR2: GTSNPN and SVGIG (reference sequence). This CDR3 is CAWSVGQLSGGDQPQHF. The CDR3 DNA reads TGTGCCTGGAGTGTAGGGCAGTTGTCTGGGGGTGATCAGCCCCAGCATTTT.

The V call is TRBV7-2, the J call TRBJ2-4, with 8 positions matching TRBD1. The J call may not be correct, given that the DNA end is closer to TRBJ2-7. This CDR3 contains 15 residues. CDR1 and CDR2 (germline): SGHTA, FQGNSA. CDR3 in amino acids: CASSSSDRGNYEQYF. The CDR3 DNA is TGTGCCAGCAGCTCCTCTGACAGGGGAAACTACGAGCAGTACTTC.

V is TRBV20-1 and J is TRBJ2-5; TRBD1 matches 8 bases. The CDR3 spans 15 residues. Germline lookup yields CDR1 DFQATT and CDR2 SNEGSKA (reference sequence). V lost 3 bases and J lost 5; bases outside the gene matches: 11. This CDR3 reads CSARRGQALGETQYF. In DNA form, the CDR3 reads TGCAGTGCTAGGAGGGGACAGGCGCTAGGGGAGACCCAGTACTTC.

The chain combines TRBV12-3 or TRBV12-4 with TRBJ1-5; 9 nucleotides align to TRBD1. The CDR3 totals 15 residues. The V and J ends lost 6 bases and 4 bases, in that order; junction bases with no gene match: 7. The CDR3, as DNA: TGTGCCAGCAGCCCCGGGGGACAGGGAAATCAGCCCCAGCATTTT. It encodes CASSPGGQGNQPQHF.

This clonotype was counted a few times. The chain links TRBV6-1 to TRBJ2-2, with unresolved D. Trimming pared 1 base from V and 4 bases from J, leaving 4 bases between. The V gene's germline CDR1 is MNHNS and CDR2 SASEGT. This CDR3 spans 13 amino acids. CDR3 nucleotides: TGTGCCAGCAGTGAAGACAGCACCGGGGAGCTGTTTTTT. It is translated as CASSEDSTGELFF.

This clonotype was seen repeatedly, ten times or more. The chain couples TRBV14 to TRBJ2-5; 8 bases are a match to TRBD1. The J call could be wrong; TRBJ2-7 is a better fit for the DNA end. Germline CDR1 reads SGHDN; CDR2 reads FVKESK. The CDR3 runs to 13 residues. The CDR3: CASGVDRGREQYF. The CDR3, as DNA: TGTGCCAGCGGCGTCGACAGGGGTCGCGAGCAGTACTTC.

This clonotype has only a few counts. The chain uses TRBV7-9 and TRBJ2-4; D remains unclear. Judging by the DNA end, TRBJ2-7 fits better; the J call may be wrong. This CDR3 spans 18 amino acids. CDR1 SEHNR and CDR2 FQNEAQ come from the germline V gene (reference sequence). The CDR3 sequence is CASSLGRSGVSDLGEQYF. The CDR3 DNA sequence: TGTGCCAGCAGCTTGGGTCGCTCCGGCGTATCTGATTTGGGCGAGCAGTACTTC.

The chain is built from TRBV7-3 and TRBJ2-1; D is possibly TRBD1 or TRBD2 (6 bases each). Per germline, CDR1 SGHTA and CDR2 FQGTGA. CDR3 length: 13 residues. V lost 5 bases to trimming and J lost 10 bases, with 15 bases between them. The CDR3 nucleotides are TGTGCCAGCAGCACAGTCGTGGGGGGCGAGCAGTTCTTC. It is translated as CASSTVVGGEQFF.